The 27 T cell receptor beta chains below all came from one sample that was sequenced in a study of beta chain features in type 1 diabetes. Expressed TCRB transcripts were sequenced because the isolated RNA had all been reverse transcribed beforehand. TCRdb's table, derived via immunoSEQ multiplex PCR, lists solely in-frame clones and lacks some. The sample lists 200,000 to 250,000 clones, about 63% occurring once. The specimen was naive CD4+ T cells from blood. These receptor sequences come from a man aged 25 to 45 in good health.

The chain uses TRBV30 and TRBJ2-5; 8 positions match TRBD1. The CDR3 has 14 amino acids. Losses at the gene ends were 3 bases for V and 1 base for J; bases not matched to a gene: 4. Germline lookup yields CDR1 GTSNPN and CDR2 SVGIG (reference sequence). CDR3 loop: CAWSRGTGQETQYF. CDR3 sequence (DNA): TGTGCCTGGAGCAGAGGGACAGGCCAAGAGACCCAGTACTTC.

This clone was detected only a few times. DNA for the CDR3: TGTGCCAGCAGCGTAGACCCTAGCGGGAGCTACGAGCAGTACTTC. Its protein product is CASSVDPSGSYEQYF. The chain has TRBV9 and TRBJ2-7, with 10 bases matching TRBD2. The CDR3 runs to 15 residues. From germline, CDR1 is SGDLS and CDR2 YYNGEE. The V gene end was trimmed by 0 bases and the J gene end by 3 bases; junction bases not matched to a gene: 3.

As regards this clone: Compared with germline, one end of the junction differs, possibly owing to a read error. This chain uses TRBV9 with TRBJ2-1; no clear D gene. Germline V CDR1 and CDR2: SGDLS, YYNGEE. This CDR3 spans 13 amino acids. The CDR3: CASSVAQFNVQFF. Written as DNA, the CDR3 is TGTGCCAGCAGCGTAGCCCAGTTCAATGTGCAGTTCTTC.

The chain uses TRBV7-9 and TRBJ2-5; D remains unclear. Germline V gene data show CDR1 as SEHNR and CDR2 as FQNEAQ (reference sequence). The CDR3 has 13 amino acids. Trimming took 2 bases from V and 3 from J, leaving 7 bases between them. CDR3 coding DNA: TGTGCCAGCAGCTTATACAGTGAAGAGACCCAGTACTTC. It specifies CASSLYSEETQYF.

The V call is TRBV27, the J call TRBJ2-5; 9 bases line up with TRBD2. This CDR3 is 16 amino acids long. V trimming: 3 bases; J trimming: 5 bases; junction bases outside the gene matches: 10. CDR1 is MNHEY and CDR2 is SMNVEV in the germline V gene (reference sequence). CDR3 DNA: TGTGCCAGCAGTTTGTCAAGGGCGGGAGGGAGCGAGACCCAGTACTTC. It is translated as CASSLSRAGGSETQYF.

V is TRBV6-1 and J is TRBJ1-2; D is unclear. Trimming took 5 bases from V and 2 from J, leaving 15 bases between them. CDR1 is MNHNS, CDR2 SASEGT, per germline. The CDR3 sequence is 15 residues long. CDR3 in amino acids: CASSHRRELNYGYTF. CDR3 nucleotide sequence: TGTGCCAGCAGTCATCGACGGGAGCTGAACTATGGCTACACCTTC.

J is TRBJ1-3 and V is TRBV29-1; D possibly corresponds to TRBD1 (5 bases). Germline lookup yields CDR1 SQVTM and CDR2 ANQGSEA. The CDR3 runs to 14 residues. The V and J ends lost 1 base and 0 bases respectively, with 7 bases between them. CDR3 amino acids: CSVEGQLSGNTIYF. Here the CDR3 DNA reads TGCAGCGTTGAAGGACAGCTCTCTGGAAACACCATATATTTT.

The chain has TRBV5-1 and TRBJ2-1, with 9 bases that match TRBD2. Germline loops: CDR1 SGHRS, CDR2 YFSETQ. Unmatched junction bases numbered 7, after V lost 4 bases and J lost 8 bases. The CDR3 has 14 amino acids. CDR3 sequence: CASSATLAGYEQFF. The CDR3 DNA sequence: TGCGCCAGCAGCGCCACTCTAGCGGGATATGAGCAGTTCTTC.

This rearrangement joins TRBV10-3 to TRBJ2-3, with TRBD2 matching 11 bases. The CDR3 is made up of 16 amino acids. The ends lost 4 bases at V and 3 bases at J; junction bases unmatched: 6. Germline values: CDR1 ENHRY, CDR2 SYGVKD. CDR3 loop: CAISVLTSGVTDTQYF. CDR3 bases: TGTGCCATCAGTGTCCTGACTAGCGGGGTAACAGATACGCAGTATTTT.

The chain recombines TRBV29-1 with TRBJ2-2; perhaps TRBD1 as D (6 bases). Germline V gene lookup returns CDR1 SQVTM and CDR2 ANQGSEA. Trimming stripped 4 bases from V and 2 bases from J, with 11 bases between. This CDR3 is 14 amino acids long. The CDR3 bases are TGCAGCGTTGCAGGGGCGGCAAACACCGGGGAGCTGTTTTTT. Translation gives CSVAGAANTGELFF.

The rearrangement uses TRBV5-4 and TRBJ2-7; 7 positions agree with TRBD2. Trimming cost V 4 bases and J 3 bases; bases outside gene matches: 10. CDR1 is SGHNT and CDR2 is YYREEE in the germline V gene (reference sequence). This CDR3 contains 15 residues. The CDR3 reads CASSQPGTKIYEQYF. CDR3 sequence (DNA): TGTGCCAGCAGCCAGCCCGGGACTAAGATCTACGAGCAGTACTTC.

About this clone itself: The sample holds other DNA sequences that translate to the same CDR3. The chain links TRBV7-2 to TRBJ2-3; 11 nucleotides match TRBD2. J gave up 5 bases and V 5 bases, and 3 bases lay outside the gene matches. The CDR3 has 14 residues. The V gene's germline CDR1 is SGHTA and CDR2 FQGNSA. DNA for the CDR3: TGTGCCAGCAGCCCAGGACTAGCGGGAGATACGCAGTATTTT. Residues: CASSPGLAGDTQYF.

The CDR3 DNA reads as TGTGCCTGGAGTTCAAGGGGACTGAGCAATCAGCCCCAGCATTTT. Translating it yields CAWSSRGLSNQPQHF. The chain recombines TRBV30 with TRBJ1-5, with D perhaps matching TRBD1 (5 bases). The CDR3 extends over 15 amino acids. V was clipped by 2 bases and J by 1 base, with 12 bases between them. In germline, CDR1 is GTSNPN, CDR2 SVGIG (reference sequence). The full variable domain, with the rest looked up from reference TRBV30 and TRBJ1-5, is SQTIHQWPATLVQPVGSPLSLECTVEGTSNPNLYWYRQAAGRGLQLLFYSVGIGQISSEVPQNLSASRPQDRQFILSSKKLLLSDSGFYLCAWSSRGLSNQPQHFGDGTRLSIL.

The chain recombines TRBV30 with TRBJ2-3; D not certain. The ends were cut back, 3 bases at V and 0 bases at J, with 7 bases in the middle. Germline CDR1 is GTSNPN and CDR2 is SVGIG (reference sequence). This CDR3 has 13 residues. The CDR3, as DNA: TGTGCCTGGAGGGTGCTGAGCACAGATACGCAGTATTTT. It codes for CAWRVLSTDTQYF.

The rearrangement uses TRBV30 and TRBJ2-7; no clear D. The V end lost 0 bases, the J end lost 7 bases, and 13 bases lay between the germline ends. Germline lookup yields CDR1 GTSNPN and CDR2 SVGIG (reference sequence). The CDR3 contains 13 residues. DNA of the CDR3: TGTGCCTGGAGTGTACTGCGCGAGCTGGAGCAGTACTTC. Translation gives CAWSVLRELEQYF.

This clone was detected only a few times. This chain links TRBV2 with TRBJ1-2; D remains unclear. There are 11 residues in the CDR3. Trimming took 9 bases from V and 1 from J, leaving 6 bases between them. Per the germline V gene, CDR1 is SNHLY and CDR2 is FYNNEI. CDR3 protein: CASWDNYGYTF. In nucleotides, the CDR3 is TGTGCCAGTTGGGATAACTATGGCTACACCTTC.

V usage is TRBV30 and J usage is TRBJ1-1; unclear D gene. The CDR3 is made up of 15 amino acids. Germline V gives CDR1 GTSNPN, CDR2 SVGIG (reference sequence). Trimming removed 3 bases from V and 4 bases from J, with 18 bases in between. The CDR3 spells CAWSGNLPGGTEAFF. CDR3 DNA sequence: TGTGCCTGGAGCGGTAATCTTCCGGGCGGCACTGAAGCTTTCTTT.

The V and J genes are TRBV18 and TRBJ2-7; D gene ambiguous. CDR3 length: 13 residues. The V end lost 6 bases, the J end lost 5 bases, and 14 bases lay between the germline ends. Germline V gene lookup returns CDR1 KGHSH and CDR2 LQKENI. The CDR3 sequence is CASSQDLYNEQYF. CDR3 DNA: TGTGCCAGCTCCCAGGACCTCTACAACGAGCAGTACTTC.

In the case of this clone: In the same sample, other DNA sequences code for this CDR3. This chain links TRBV5-4 with TRBJ2-5, with 11 bases matching TRBD2. In germline, CDR1 is SGHNT, CDR2 YYREEE (reference sequence). V shed 0 bases, J shed 4 bases, and the junction held 2 bases outside the gene matches. This CDR3 has 15 residues. CDR3 loop: CASSLGLAGLETQYF. DNA for the CDR3: TGTGCCAGCAGCTTGGGACTAGCGGGGCTAGAGACCCAGTACTTC.

This rearrangement joins TRBV29-1 to TRBJ2-3; 8 nucleotides line up with TRBD2. After removal of 4 bases from V and 6 bases from J, the junction contained 9 bases not matched to a gene. The V gene's germline CDR1 is SQVTM and CDR2 ANQGSEA. The CDR3 spans 14 residues. This CDR3 is CSVARRLATDTQYF. The CDR3 coding sequence is TGCAGCGTTGCGCGACGACTAGCGACGGATACGCAGTATTTT.

This chain uses TRBV30 with TRBJ2-5; 10 bases map to TRBD2. Trimming cost V 0 bases and J 2 bases; bases outside gene matches: 12. Germline V gives CDR1 GTSNPN, CDR2 SVGIG (reference sequence). The CDR3 sequence is 18 residues long. CDR3 in amino acids: CAWSVPSGGPAGQETQYF. The CDR3, as DNA: TGTGCCTGGAGTGTACCTAGCGGGGGACCTGCGGGGCAAGAGACCCAGTACTTC.

In the case of this clone: This same CDR3 is encoded by further DNA sequences in the sample. This rearrangement joins TRBV29-1 to TRBJ2-3, with no clear D. The CDR3 has 13 amino acids. The V and J ends lost 1 base and 2 bases respectively, with 7 bases between them. Germline CDR1 is SQVTM and CDR2 is ANQGSEA. CDR3 in amino acids: CSVEGRVTDTQYF. CDR3 bases: TGCAGCGTTGAAGGTCGGGTCACAGATACGCAGTATTTT.

J is TRBJ1-5 and V is TRBV7-2, with D unclear. The CDR3 loop spans 15 amino acids. The V end lost 4 bases, the J end lost 3 bases, and 13 bases lay between the germline ends. Per the germline V gene, CDR1 is SGHTA and CDR2 is FQGNSA. CDR3 protein: CASSSPPGVNQPQHF. In nucleotides, the CDR3 is TGTGCCAGCAGCTCGCCCCCCGGGGTCAATCAGCCCCAGCATTTT.

This chain connects TRBV7-2 to TRBJ2-3, with D hard to call. Between the trimmed V and J ends, which lost 5 bases and 9 bases, there was a span of 9 bases. The CDR3 is 11 amino acids. Germline V gene lookup returns CDR1 SGHTA and CDR2 FQGNSA. The CDR3 DNA is TGTGCCAGCAGCCAGGCATGGACGCAGTATTTT. This encodes CASSQAWTQYF.

The rearrangement joins TRBV14 to TRBJ2-5; D remains ambiguous. This CDR3 is built from 12 residues. Per germline, CDR1 SGHDN and CDR2 FVKESK. V gave up 4 bases and J gave up 7 bases, with 10 bases separating them. CDR3 DNA: TGTGCCAGCAGCCGGGAATCCGGGACCCAGTACTTC. Residues: CASSRESGTQYF.

The chain uses TRBV13 and TRBJ1-6, with D perhaps matching TRBD1 (5 bases). V was pared by 5 bases and J by 9 bases, with 14 bases between. The length of the CDR3 is 14 residues. Looked up from germline, CDR1 is PRHDT and CDR2 is FYEKMQ (reference sequence). The CDR3 sequence: CASSPRGDSSPLHF. Written as DNA, the CDR3 is TGTGCCAGCAGCCCCCGGGGCGACTCTTCACCCCTCCACTTT.

The V call is TRBV29-1, the J call TRBJ2-1; TRBD2 matches at 7 bases. Losses at the gene ends were 3 bases for V and 7 bases for J; bases not matched to a gene: 9. Looked up from germline, CDR1 is SQVTM and CDR2 is ANQGSEA. CDR3 length: 14 amino acids. CDR3 DNA sequence: TGCAGCGTTGATGCCGCGGGGGTAAGGAATGAGCAGTTCTTC. It translates to CSVDAAGVRNEQFF.